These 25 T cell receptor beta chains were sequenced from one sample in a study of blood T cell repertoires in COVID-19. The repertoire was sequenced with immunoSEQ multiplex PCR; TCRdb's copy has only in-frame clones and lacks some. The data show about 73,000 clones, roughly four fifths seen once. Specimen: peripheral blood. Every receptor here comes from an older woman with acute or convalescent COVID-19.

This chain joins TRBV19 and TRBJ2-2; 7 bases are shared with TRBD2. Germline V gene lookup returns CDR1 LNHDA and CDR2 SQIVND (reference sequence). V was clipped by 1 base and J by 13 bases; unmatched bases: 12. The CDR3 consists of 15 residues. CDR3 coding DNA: TGTGCCAGTAGTATAGTCGGAACGGGGGGATTGGGGCTGTTTTTT. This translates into CASSIVGTGGLGLFF.

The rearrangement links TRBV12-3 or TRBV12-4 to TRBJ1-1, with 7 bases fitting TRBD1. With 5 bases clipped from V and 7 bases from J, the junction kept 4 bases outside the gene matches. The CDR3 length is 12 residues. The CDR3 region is CASSLTGIEAFF. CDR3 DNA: TGTGCCAGCAGTCTGACAGGGATTGAAGCTTTCTTT.

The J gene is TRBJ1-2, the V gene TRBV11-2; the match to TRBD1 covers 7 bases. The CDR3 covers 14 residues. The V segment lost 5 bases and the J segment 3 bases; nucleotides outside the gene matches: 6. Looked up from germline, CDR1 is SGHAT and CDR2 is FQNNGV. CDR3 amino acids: CASSLTTGDYGYTF. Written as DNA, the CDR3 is TGTGCCAGCAGCCTTACTACAGGGGACTATGGCTACACCTTC.

The CDR3 DNA sequence: TGTGCCAGCAGGAAGACAGGGGTGTGGGAGCAGTACTTC. Translated, it gives CASRKTGVWEQYF. The rearrangement uses TRBV27 and TRBJ2-7, with 8 bases matching TRBD1. V shed 6 bases, J shed 7 bases, and the junction held 8 bases outside the gene matches. The CDR3 has 13 amino acids. CDR1 and CDR2 (germline): MNHEY, SMNVEV (reference sequence).

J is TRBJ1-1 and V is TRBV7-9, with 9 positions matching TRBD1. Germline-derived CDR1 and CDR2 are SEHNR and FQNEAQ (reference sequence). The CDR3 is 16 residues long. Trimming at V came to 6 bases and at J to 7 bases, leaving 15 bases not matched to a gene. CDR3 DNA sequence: TGTGCCAGCAGATCGCTTAAGACAGGGGGAGTGGGTGAAGCTTTCTTT. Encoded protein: CASRSLKTGGVGEAFF.

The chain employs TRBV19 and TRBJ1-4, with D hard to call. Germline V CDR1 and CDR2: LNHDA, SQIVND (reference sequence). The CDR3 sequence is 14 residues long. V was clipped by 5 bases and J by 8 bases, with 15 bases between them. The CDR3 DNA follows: TGTGCCAGTAGTCCCCGGGAGGGTAGCGAAAAACTGTTTTTT. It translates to CASSPREGSEKLFF.

CDR3 in amino acids: CASSQEPGGSYNEQFF. The CDR3 nucleotides read TGTGCCAGCAGCCAAGAACCCGGGGGCTCCTACAATGAGCAGTTCTTC. This chain uses TRBV4-2 with TRBJ2-1; D is perhaps TRBD2 (6 bases). The length of the CDR3 is 16 residues. CDR1 is LGHNA and CDR2 is YNFKEQ in the germline V gene. V was trimmed by 0 bases and J by 0 bases, leaving 9 bases between them.

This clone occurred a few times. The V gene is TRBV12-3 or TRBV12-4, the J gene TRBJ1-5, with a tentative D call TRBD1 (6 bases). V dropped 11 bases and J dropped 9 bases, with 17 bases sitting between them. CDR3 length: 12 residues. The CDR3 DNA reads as TGTGCCGGGAGAAGGGGGTCGGGGCCCCAGCATTTT. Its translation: CAGRRGSGPQHF.

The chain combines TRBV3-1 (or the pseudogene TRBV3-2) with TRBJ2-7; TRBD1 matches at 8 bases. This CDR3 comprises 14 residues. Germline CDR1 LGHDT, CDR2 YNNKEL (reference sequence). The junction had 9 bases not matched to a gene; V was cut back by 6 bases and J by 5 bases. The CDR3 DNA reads TGTGCCAGCAGTCACGGACAGGGTCGACACGAGCAGTACTTC. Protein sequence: CASSHGQGRHEQYF.

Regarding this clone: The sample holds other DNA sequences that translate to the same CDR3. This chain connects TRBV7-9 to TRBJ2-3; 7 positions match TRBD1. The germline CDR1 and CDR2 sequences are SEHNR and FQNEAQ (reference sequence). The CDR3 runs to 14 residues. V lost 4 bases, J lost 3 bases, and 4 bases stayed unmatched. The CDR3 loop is CASSSAGGTDTQYF. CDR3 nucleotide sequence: TGTGCCAGCAGCTCCGCAGGGGGAACAGATACGCAGTATTTT.

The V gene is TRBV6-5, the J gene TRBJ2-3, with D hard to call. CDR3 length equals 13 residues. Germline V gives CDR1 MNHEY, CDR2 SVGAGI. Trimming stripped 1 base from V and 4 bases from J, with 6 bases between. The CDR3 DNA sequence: TGTGCCAGCAGTTACTTCCGCGCAGATACGCAGTATTTT. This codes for CASSYFRADTQYF.

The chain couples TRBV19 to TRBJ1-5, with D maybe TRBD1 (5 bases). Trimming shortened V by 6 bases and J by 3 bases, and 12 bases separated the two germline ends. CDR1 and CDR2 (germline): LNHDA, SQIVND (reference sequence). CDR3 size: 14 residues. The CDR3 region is CASRSGQFNQPQHF. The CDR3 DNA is TGTGCCAGTAGATCAGGACAATTCAATCAGCCCCAGCATTTT.

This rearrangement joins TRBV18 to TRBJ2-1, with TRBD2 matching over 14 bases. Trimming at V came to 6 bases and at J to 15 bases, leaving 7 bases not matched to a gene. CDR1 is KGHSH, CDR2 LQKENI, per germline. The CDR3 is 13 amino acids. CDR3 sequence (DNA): TGTGCCAGCTCCCAAGGGACTAGCGGGGGACCGTTCTTC. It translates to CASSQGTSGGPFF.

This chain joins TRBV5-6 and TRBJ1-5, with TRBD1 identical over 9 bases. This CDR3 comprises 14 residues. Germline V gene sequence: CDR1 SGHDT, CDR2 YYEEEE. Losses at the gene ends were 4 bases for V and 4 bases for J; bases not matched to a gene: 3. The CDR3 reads CASSPDRGNQPQHF. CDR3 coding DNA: TGTGCCAGCAGCCCCGACAGGGGGAATCAGCCCCAGCATTTT.

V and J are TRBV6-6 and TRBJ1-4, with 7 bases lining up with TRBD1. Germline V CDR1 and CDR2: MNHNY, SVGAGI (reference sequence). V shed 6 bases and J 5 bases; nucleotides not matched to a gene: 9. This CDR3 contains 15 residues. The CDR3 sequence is CASSRWDSMNEKLFF. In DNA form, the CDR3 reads TGTGCCAGCAGCCGGTGGGACAGTATGAATGAAAAACTGTTTTTT.

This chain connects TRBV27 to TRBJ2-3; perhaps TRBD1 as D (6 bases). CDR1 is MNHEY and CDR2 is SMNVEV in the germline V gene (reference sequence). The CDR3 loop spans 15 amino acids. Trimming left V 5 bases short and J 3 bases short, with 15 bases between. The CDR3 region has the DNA TGTGCCAGCAGTACCTTGACAGGTACTACAGATACGCAGTATTTT. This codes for CASSTLTGTTDTQYF.

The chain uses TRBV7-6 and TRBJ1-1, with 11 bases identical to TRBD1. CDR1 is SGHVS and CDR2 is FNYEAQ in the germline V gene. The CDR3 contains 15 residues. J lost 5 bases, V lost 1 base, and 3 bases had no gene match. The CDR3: CASSLGTGGRTEAFF. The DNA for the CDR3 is TGTGCCAGCAGCTTAGGGACAGGGGGCAGGACTGAAGCTTTCTTT.

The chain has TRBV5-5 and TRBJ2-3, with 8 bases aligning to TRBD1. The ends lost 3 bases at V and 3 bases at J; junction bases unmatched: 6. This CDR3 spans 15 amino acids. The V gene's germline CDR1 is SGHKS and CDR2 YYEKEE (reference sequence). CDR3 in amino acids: CASSSDRGGTDTQYF. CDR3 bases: TGTGCCAGCAGCTCCGACAGGGGAGGAACAGATACGCAGTATTTT.

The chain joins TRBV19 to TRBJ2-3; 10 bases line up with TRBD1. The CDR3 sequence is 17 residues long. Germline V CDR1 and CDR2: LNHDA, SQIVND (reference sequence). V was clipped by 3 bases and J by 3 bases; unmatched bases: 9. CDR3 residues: CASSMSGTGVRTDTQYF. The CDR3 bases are TGTGCCAGTAGTATGTCGGGGACAGGGGTGAGGACAGATACGCAGTATTTT.

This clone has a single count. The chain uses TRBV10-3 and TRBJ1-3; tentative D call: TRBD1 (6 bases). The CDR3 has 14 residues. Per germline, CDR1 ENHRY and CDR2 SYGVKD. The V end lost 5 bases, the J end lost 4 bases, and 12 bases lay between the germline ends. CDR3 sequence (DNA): TGTGCCATCAGTCCTCGGGGGGCAGGAAACACCATATATTTT. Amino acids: CAISPRGAGNTIYF.

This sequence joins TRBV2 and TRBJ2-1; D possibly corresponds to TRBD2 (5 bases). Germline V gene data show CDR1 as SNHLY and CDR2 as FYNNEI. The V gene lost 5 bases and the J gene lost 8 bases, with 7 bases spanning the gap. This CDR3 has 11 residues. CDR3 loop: CASSLGDEQFF. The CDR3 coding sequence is TGTGCCAGCAGTCTGGGAGATGAGCAGTTCTTC.

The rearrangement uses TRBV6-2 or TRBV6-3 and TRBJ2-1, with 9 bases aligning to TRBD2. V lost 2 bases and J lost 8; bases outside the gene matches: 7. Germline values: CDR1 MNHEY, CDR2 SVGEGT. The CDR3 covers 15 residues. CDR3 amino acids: CASSYVGGGAYEQFF. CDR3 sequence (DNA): TGTGCCAGCAGTTACGTGGGCGGGGGGGCTTATGAGCAGTTCTTC.

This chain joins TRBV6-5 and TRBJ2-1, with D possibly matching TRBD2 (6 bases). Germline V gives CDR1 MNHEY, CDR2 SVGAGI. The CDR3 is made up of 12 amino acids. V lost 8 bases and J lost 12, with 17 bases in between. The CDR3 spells CASGVQVAAQFF. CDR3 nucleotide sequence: TGTGCCAGCGGGGTACAGGTAGCGGCGCAGTTCTTC.

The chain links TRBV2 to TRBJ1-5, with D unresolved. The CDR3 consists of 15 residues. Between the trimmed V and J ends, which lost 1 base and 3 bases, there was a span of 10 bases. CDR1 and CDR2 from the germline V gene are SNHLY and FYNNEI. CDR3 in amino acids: CASSEDHNPNQPQHF. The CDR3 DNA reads TGTGCCAGCAGTGAAGATCACAATCCCAATCAGCCCCAGCATTTT.

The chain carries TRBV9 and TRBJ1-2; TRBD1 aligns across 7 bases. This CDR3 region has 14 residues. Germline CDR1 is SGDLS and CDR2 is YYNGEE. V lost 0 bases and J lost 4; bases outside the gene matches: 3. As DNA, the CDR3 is TGTGCCAGCAGCGTAGAGAGACAGGGCTATGGCTACACCTTC. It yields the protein CASSVERQGYGYTF.